A single sample is the source of the 20 T cell receptor beta chains below, sequenced in a study of blood T cell repertoires in COVID-19. This table comes from immunoSEQ multiplex PCR, and its TCRdb copy is limited to in-frame clones, with some not included. The data contain 330,000 or so clones, over 70% of them singletons. The sample taken for sequencing was PBMCs or T cells enriched from blood (not recorded which). The receptor set was obtained from a man aged 25 to 40 who had recovered from COVID-19.

The chain carries TRBV5-6 and TRBJ2-7; D not resolved. Germline loops: CDR1 SGHDT, CDR2 YYEEEE. CDR3 length: 13 amino acids. V was cut by 3 bases and J by 1 base, with 8 bases left in between. CDR3 coding DNA: TGTGCCAGCAGCTGGGCAGCATCCTACGAGCAGTACTTC. This encodes CASSWAASYEQYF.

The J gene is TRBJ2-7, the V gene TRBV7-3, with D possibly being TRBD1 (6 bases). Germline V gene sequence: CDR1 SGHTA, CDR2 FQGTGA. This CDR3 spans 13 amino acids. Trimming pared 5 bases from V and 8 bases from J, leaving 16 bases between. The CDR3 DNA reads TGTGCCAGCAGCACCAGCCCAGGGGAACAGCAGTACTTC. Amino acid sequence: CASSTSPGEQQYF.

The V and J genes are TRBV5-4 and TRBJ2-7, with TRBD2 matching 7 bases. Losses at the gene ends were 4 bases for V and 6 bases for J; bases not matched to a gene: 7. In germline, CDR1 is SGHNT, CDR2 YYREEE (reference sequence). The CDR3 covers 13 residues. CDR3 nucleotides: TGTGCCAGCAGCAGCGGGGTTAACCCCGAGCAGTACTTC. Protein sequence: CASSSGVNPEQYF. The full variable domain, with the rest looked up from reference TRBV5-4 and TRBJ2-7, is ETGVTQSPTHLIKTRGQQVTLRCSSQSGHNTVSWYQQALGQGPQFIFQYYREEENGRGNFPPRFSGLQFPNYSSELNVNALELDDSALYLCASSSGVNPEQYFGPGTRLTVT.

The V call is TRBV30, the J call TRBJ2-3; TRBD2 might be the D (6 bases). This CDR3 has 13 amino acids. The germline V and J ends were trimmed by 1 base and 5 bases, with 10 bases remaining between them. Germline V CDR1 and CDR2: GTSNPN, SVGIG (reference sequence). The chain's CDR3 is CAWSGGELDTQYF. In DNA, the CDR3 is TGTGCCTGGAGTGGGGGGGAGTTAGATACGCAGTATTTT.

The rearrangement uses TRBV6-5 and TRBJ2-7; TRBD2 might be the D (6 bases). Per germline, CDR1 MNHEY and CDR2 SVGAGI. V gave up 2 bases and J gave up 0 bases, with 11 bases separating them. CDR3 length: 15 residues. The CDR3 spells CASSYGDFGSYEQYF. CDR3 coding DNA: TGTGCCAGCAGTTACGGGGACTTCGGCTCCTACGAGCAGTACTTC.

This chain joins TRBV28 and TRBJ2-7, with D tentatively TRBD2 (5 bases). This CDR3 comprises 14 residues. Trimming removed 3 bases at V and 3 bases at J, with 12 bases between. Germline assignment: CDR1 MDHEN and CDR2 SYDVKM. CDR3 bases: TGTGCCAGCAGTTTCTCGGACGGAGGCTACGAGCAGTACTTC. This sequence encodes CASSFSDGGYEQYF.

The gene calls are TRBV27 and TRBJ2-1; 7 nucleotides line up with TRBD2. Germline values: CDR1 MNHEY, CDR2 SMNVEV (reference sequence). The CDR3 is 17 amino acids. After removal of 5 bases from V and 5 bases from J, the junction contained 15 bases not matched to a gene. CDR3 region: CASSHPLGREVNNEQFF. In DNA, the CDR3 is TGTGCCAGCAGTCACCCACTTGGACGGGAGGTTAACAATGAGCAGTTCTTC.

This chain connects TRBV23-1 to TRBJ2-3; TRBD2 aligns across 10 bases. TRBV23-1 is an ORF for which the function is uncertain. The CDR3 length is 19 residues. V shed 4 bases, J shed 3 bases, and the junction held 16 bases outside the gene matches. CDR3 amino acids: CASSPRTRPAGGPTDTQYF. DNA of the CDR3: TGCGCCAGCAGTCCCCGCACCCGGCCAGCGGGGGGGCCGACAGATACGCAGTATTTT.

The rearrangement links TRBV15 to TRBJ1-2; D ambiguous. The CDR3 has 13 amino acids. From germline, CDR1 is LNHNV and CDR2 YYDKDF (reference sequence). With 1 base removed from V and 7 bases from J, the gap between germline ends came to 10 bases. CDR3 in amino acids: CATSRGVEFGYTF. CDR3 coding DNA: TGTGCCACCAGCAGAGGTGTTGAGTTTGGCTACACCTTC.

This clone is a singleton in its sample. V usage is TRBV5-1 and J usage is TRBJ1-2; unclear D gene. Germline CDR1 SGHRS, CDR2 YFSETQ. The ends were cut back, 0 bases at V and 4 bases at J, with 19 bases in the middle. This CDR3 is built from 17 residues. The CDR3 region is CASSLARPNQPLYGYTF. The CDR3 DNA reads TGCGCCAGCAGCTTGGCCAGGCCGAACCAGCCCCTCTATGGCTACACCTTC.

The DNA of the CDR3 is TGCGCCAGCAGCTTGGGAGATGGGGGGAAGACCCAGTACTTC. The encoded protein is CASSLGDGGKTQYF. This sequence joins TRBV5-1 and TRBJ2-5; D might be TRBD2 (6 bases). CDR1 is SGHRS and CDR2 is YFSETQ in the germline V gene. Trimming took 0 bases from V and 6 from J, leaving 12 bases between them. CDR3 length equals 14 residues.

The V and J genes are TRBV5-5 and TRBJ2-6; D gene uncertain. This CDR3 has 14 amino acids. The ends were cut back, 3 bases at V and 0 bases at J, with 4 bases in the middle. The germline V gene has CDR1 SGHKS and CDR2 YYEKEE (reference sequence). The CDR3 DNA follows: TGTGCCAGCAGCTACAGCTCTGGGGCCAACGTCCTGACTTTC. This gives the protein CASSYSSGANVLTF.

This sequence joins TRBV7-9 and TRBJ1-1; perhaps TRBD1 as D (6 bases). There are 13 residues in the CDR3. V dropped 5 bases and J dropped 1 base, with 8 bases sitting between them. CDR1 is SEHNR and CDR2 is FQNEAQ in the germline V gene (reference sequence). CDR3 DNA: TGTGCCAGCAGCCAGACAGGGAACACTGAAGCTTTCTTT. It yields the protein CASSQTGNTEAFF.

The rearrangement links TRBV28 to TRBJ2-1; 11 bases fit TRBD2. The junction had 4 bases not matched to a gene; V was cut back by 5 bases and J by 4 bases. This CDR3 has 15 amino acids. Germline assignment: CDR1 MDHEN and CDR2 SYDVKM. CDR3 DNA: TGTGCCAGCAGTCTGACTAGCGGGGAATACAATGAGCAGTTCTTC. Protein: CASSLTSGEYNEQFF.

CDR3 amino acids: CATSQATVLAEQFF. The DNA for the CDR3 is TGTGCCACCAGCCAGGCGACAGTTCTTGCCGAGCAGTTCTTC. V gene TRBV24-1 combines with J gene TRBJ2-1; a possible D gene is TRBD1 (5 bases). The CDR3 length is 14 residues. Trimming took off 7 bases at V and 10 bases at J, with 19 bases between the two ends. The germline gives CDR1 KGHDR, CDR2 SFDVKD.

The chain combines TRBV5-4 with TRBJ1-1; TRBD1 might be the D (5 bases). In germline, CDR1 is SGHNT, CDR2 YYREEE (reference sequence). V was cut by 2 bases and J by 5 bases, with 7 bases left in between. This CDR3 has 12 amino acids. DNA for the CDR3: TGTGCCAGCAGCTTACAGGTTACTGAAGCTTTCTTT. This codes for CASSLQVTEAFF.

Ten or more counts support this clone. The chain joins TRBV7-3 to TRBJ2-1; 10 nucleotides line up with TRBD1. Per germline, CDR1 SGHTA and CDR2 FQGTGA. CDR3 length equals 15 residues. Unmatched junction bases numbered 7, after V lost 5 bases and J lost 6 bases. CDR3 in DNA: TGTGCCAGCAGCCTAGGGACAGGGGCCCTCAATGAGCAGTTCTTC. It encodes CASSLGTGALNEQFF.

V is TRBV5-1 and J is TRBJ2-1, with 12 bases lining up with TRBD2. The CDR3 length is 17 residues. V shed 0 bases and J 7 bases; nucleotides not matched to a gene: 8. CDR1 and CDR2 from the germline V gene are SGHRS and YFSETQ. The CDR3 region is CASSLASGGAAGNEQFF. CDR3 in DNA: TGCGCCAGCAGCTTGGCTAGCGGGGGGGCCGCAGGGAATGAGCAGTTCTTC. Full variable domain (outside the CDR3, taken from reference TRBV5-1 and TRBJ2-1): KAGVTQTPRYLIKTRGQQVTLSCSPISGHRSVSWYQQTPGQGLQFLFEYFSETQRNKGNFPGRFSGRQFSNSRSEMNVSTLELGDSALYLCASSLASGGAAGNEQFFGPGTRLTVL.

V and J are TRBV4-2 and TRBJ2-3; TRBD2 aligns across 10 bases. Trimming at V came to 0 bases and at J to 11 bases, leaving 2 bases not matched to a gene. Germline CDR1 LGHNA, CDR2 YNFKEQ. This CDR3 is built from 13 residues. CDR3 loop: CASSQEIAGGQYF. The CDR3 DNA reads TGTGCCAGCAGCCAAGAAATAGCGGGGGGGCAGTATTTT.

The chain employs TRBV5-1 and TRBJ1-6; 9 nucleotides align to TRBD1. The junction had 6 bases not matched to a gene; V was cut back by 0 bases and J by 11 bases. The CDR3 runs 15 residues. CDR1 is SGHRS and CDR2 is YFSETQ in the germline V gene. The CDR3 nucleotides are TGCGCCAGCAGCTTGGCGGACAGGGGAATTACACCCCTCCACTTT. Amino acids: CASSLADRGITPLHF.